The 23 T cell receptor beta chains in this list originate from one sample, sequenced in a study of pediatric ulcerative colitis. Clones were read by immunoSEQ multiplex PCR, and TCRdb kept only the in-frame ones, dropping some. Of 17,000 or so clones in the sample, just under 75% were seen once. Rectal tissue came from one to two pinch biopsies taken at colonoscopy. The sequenced material came from gut tissue. The receptor source for this set is a girl aged 5 to 17 with moderate ulcerative colitis.

A single count supports this clone. CDR3 residues: CSVSSGTYEQYF. CDR3 bases: TGCAGCGTCTCGAGCGGGACCTACGAGCAGTACTTC. The V call is TRBV29-1, the J call TRBJ2-7, with 7 nucleotides matching TRBD2. The CDR3 consists of 12 residues. The ends lost 6 bases at V and 2 bases at J; junction bases unmatched: 4. Germline CDR1 is SQVTM and CDR2 is ANQGSEA.

Notes on this clone: The junction departs from germline at one end; a sequencing error may be responsible. V gene TRBV10-1 combines with J gene TRBJ2-1, with D unclear. This CDR3 is built from 12 residues. The germline CDR1 and CDR2 sequences are WNHNN and SYGVQD (reference sequence). CDR3 coding DNA: TGCGCCAGCAGTGAGCCCTATAATGAGCAGTTCTTC. Its protein product is CASSEPYNEQFF.

This chain joins TRBV11-1 and TRBJ2-1, with 10 bases fitting TRBD2. V trimming: 2 bases; J trimming: 3 bases; junction bases outside the gene matches: 7. The germline V gene has CDR1 SGHAT and CDR2 FQDESV (reference sequence). This CDR3 region has 17 residues. CDR3 DNA: TGTGCCAGCAGCTTACGCCCCGGGACTAGCGACTACAATGAGCAGTTCTTC. Its protein product is CASSLRPGTSDYNEQFF.

Written as DNA, the CDR3 is TGTGCCAGCACTCAACGGGGCATCGTTAGCTACACCTTC. Encoded protein: CASTQRGIVSYTF. The chain carries TRBV6-5 and TRBJ1-2; D is possibly TRBD1 (5 bases). Between the trimmed V and J ends, which lost 7 bases and 9 bases, there was a span of 18 bases. Germline V gene sequence: CDR1 MNHEY, CDR2 SVGAGI. This CDR3 contains 13 residues.

About this clone: The sample holds other DNA sequences that translate to the same CDR3. The rearrangement links TRBV5-1 to TRBJ2-2; TRBD1 matches at 7 bases. With V trimmed by 8 bases and J by 3 bases, 10 bases remained unmatched. The germline V gene has CDR1 SGHRS and CDR2 YFSETQ. The CDR3 consists of 15 residues. The CDR3 DNA is TGCGCCAGTAGCCTGCGACAGGGCGACACCGGGGAGCTGTTTTTT. It codes for CASSLRQGDTGELFF.

The chain is built from TRBV29-1 and TRBJ2-3; 12 nucleotides line up with TRBD2. The CDR3 sequence is 16 residues long. V was pared by 3 bases and J by 3 bases, with 7 bases of the junction left unmatched. Germline V gene sequence: CDR1 SQVTM, CDR2 ANQGSEA. CDR3 in DNA: TGCAGCGTTGATGAGAGGACTAGCGGGATGACAGATACGCAGTATTTT. Translated: CSVDERTSGMTDTQYF.

The CDR3 reads CASSGGQRNNEQFF. CDR3 in DNA: TGCGCCAGCAGCGGGGGACAGCGGAACAATGAGCAGTTCTTC. The gene calls are TRBV5-1 and TRBJ2-1; TRBD1 agrees at 7 bases. Per germline, CDR1 SGHRS and CDR2 YFSETQ. The CDR3 length is 14 residues. J lost 5 bases, V lost 4 bases, and 6 bases had no gene match.

This chain connects TRBV23-1 to TRBJ1-3; D is possibly TRBD1 (6 bases). TRBV23-1 belongs to the ORF category, with a function that is uncertain. The CDR3 is 15 amino acids. Trimming left V 3 bases short and J 3 bases short, with 12 bases between. The CDR3 here is CASSQSGEDGNTIYF. The CDR3 DNA sequence: TGCGCCAGCAGTCAGTCAGGGGAGGATGGAAACACCATATATTTT.

The chain employs TRBV6-5 and TRBJ1-4, with 7 bases identical to TRBD1. The J segment lost 2 bases and the V segment lost 6 bases, leaving 6 bases of the junction unmatched. Germline CDR1 reads MNHEY; CDR2 reads SVGAGI. This CDR3 has 15 amino acids. The chain's CDR3 is CASSLQGLTNEKLFF. The CDR3 DNA reads TGTGCCAGCAGCTTACAGGGGCTTACTAATGAAAAACTGTTTTTT.

The chain carries TRBV2 and TRBJ2-5; the match to TRBD2 covers 7 bases. Trimming at V came to 7 bases and at J to 4 bases, leaving 6 bases not matched to a gene. The CDR3 runs to 13 residues. In germline, CDR1 is SNHLY, CDR2 FYNNEI. The chain's CDR3 is CASNREGSETQYF. The CDR3 DNA follows: TGTGCCAGCAATAGGGAGGGCTCAGAGACCCAGTACTTC.

The gene calls are TRBV29-1 and TRBJ2-3; D gene uncertain. CDR3 length: 13 amino acids. Trimming shortened V by 4 bases and J by 0 bases, and 8 bases separated the two germline ends. Germline CDR1 is SQVTM and CDR2 is ANQGSEA. This chain's CDR3 is CSVGASSTDTQYF. The CDR3 nucleotides read TGCAGCGTTGGGGCAAGTAGCACAGATACGCAGTATTTT.

The rearrangement joins TRBV10-3 to TRBJ2-1; D is ambiguous. This CDR3 has 8 residues. The germline gives CDR1 ENHRY, CDR2 SYGVKD. V lost 7 bases, J lost 13 bases, and 5 bases lay in between. The CDR3 DNA reads TGTGCCATCATTCCTCAGTTCTTC. Its protein product is CAIIPQFF.

This clone was detected only a few times. The gene calls are TRBV27 and TRBJ1-5, with no clear D. Between the trimmed V and J ends, which lost 5 bases and 1 base, there was a span of 12 bases. CDR1 is MNHEY, CDR2 SMNVEV, per germline (reference sequence). CDR3 length: 15 amino acids. Here the CDR3 reads CASSANRRSNQPQHF. CDR3 nucleotides: TGTGCCAGCAGTGCAAATCGACGGAGCAATCAGCCCCAGCATTTT.

This chain connects TRBV11-2 to TRBJ2-3; tentatively, D is TRBD2 (6 bases). This CDR3 contains 15 residues. Trimming removed 7 bases from V and 0 bases from J, with 14 bases in between. Germline V CDR1 and CDR2: SGHAT, FQNNGV. CDR3: CASNSPGGSTDTQYF. For the CDR3, the DNA is TGTGCCAGCAACAGCCCCGGGGGTAGCACAGATACGCAGTATTTT.

The V gene is TRBV11-2, the J gene TRBJ2-7, with unresolved D. The CDR3 covers 14 residues. Trimming cost V 1 base and J 6 bases, with 13 bases left between them. Germline CDR1 and CDR2: SGHAT and FQNNGV. CDR3 bases: TGTGCCAGCAGCTTAGTTGGTATAGATCCCGAGCAGTACTTC. This translates into CASSLVGIDPEQYF.

This sequence joins TRBV6-5 and TRBJ1-2, with no clear D. The germline V and J ends were trimmed by 2 bases and 8 bases, with 15 bases remaining between them. Germline V gene lookup returns CDR1 MNHEY and CDR2 SVGAGI. This CDR3 comprises 14 residues. The CDR3 region is CASSYTDDKYGYTF. The CDR3 DNA reads TGTGCCAGCAGTTACACCGACGATAAGTACGGCTACACCTTC.

As to this clone: The same CDR3 arises from other DNA sequences in this sample as well. V gene TRBV6-1 combines with J gene TRBJ2-3; 12 bases agree with TRBD2. V lost 2 bases and J lost 4; bases outside the gene matches: 1. Germline V lookup: CDR1 MNHNS, CDR2 SASEGT. This CDR3 contains 15 residues. CDR3 DNA sequence: TGTGCCAGCAGTGAACTAGCGGGGGGGCCAGATACGCAGTATTTT. Translating gives CASSELAGGPDTQYF.

The V gene is TRBV11-2, the J gene TRBJ2-1; no firm D call. CDR1 and CDR2 (germline): SGHAT, FQNNGV. Deletions cut 2 bases from V and 0 bases from J, with 11 bases between. CDR3 size: 16 residues. CDR3 coding DNA: TGTGCCAGCAGCTTATGGGTAGGAAGCTCCTACAATGAGCAGTTCTTC. The encoded protein is CASSLWVGSSYNEQFF. Using reference TRBV11-2 and TRBJ2-1 for the parts outside the CDR3, the full variable domain is EAGVAQSPRYKIIEKRQSVAFWCNPISGHATLYWYQQILGQGPKLLIQFQNNGVVDDSQLPKDRFSAERLKGVDSTLKIQPAKLEDSAVYLCASSLWVGSSYNEQFFGPGTRLTVL.

This clone has a handful of counts. The chain couples TRBV18 to TRBJ1-1; TRBD1 might be the D (5 bases). The V end lost 3 bases, the J end lost 3 bases, and 14 bases lay between the germline ends. The CDR3 is 15 residues long. Germline V CDR1 and CDR2: KGHSH, LQKENI. This chain's CDR3 is CASSPGRAVDTEAFF. The CDR3 DNA is TGTGCCAGCTCACCCGGCAGGGCGGTTGACACTGAAGCTTTCTTT.

This chain joins TRBV5-6 and TRBJ2-1; D perhaps matches TRBD1 (6 bases). The germline V and J ends were trimmed by 3 bases and 6 bases, with 13 bases remaining between them. The CDR3 is 14 amino acids. CDR1 and CDR2 (germline): SGHDT, YYEEEE. As DNA, the CDR3 is TGTGCCAGCAGCTCAGGGGCCGGGTCCAATGAGCAGTTCTTC. Amino acid sequence: CASSSGAGSNEQFF.

The V call is TRBV21-1, the J call TRBJ2-5; TRBD1, as called in the table, went unchecked against the DNA. TRBV21-1 is assigned pseudogene status. The CDR3 extends over 18 amino acids. CDR3 region: CASSKAGRRGRGQETQYF. The DNA of the CDR3 is TGTGCCAGCAGCAAAGCCGGACGCAGGGGGAGAGGACAAGAGACCCAGTACTTC.

The chain is built from TRBV5-1 and TRBJ2-2, with 10 positions matching TRBD2. CDR3 length equals 16 residues. V was pared by 4 bases and J by 0 bases, with 3 bases of the junction left unmatched. Germline V gene sequence: CDR1 SGHRS, CDR2 YFSETQ. The CDR3 region is CASSPLAGANTGELFF. For the CDR3, the DNA is TGCGCCAGCAGCCCTCTAGCGGGGGCGAACACCGGGGAGCTGTTTTTT. Looking up the rest from reference TRBV5-1 and TRBJ2-2 gives the full variable domain: KAGVTQTPRYLIKTRGQQVTLSCSPISGHRSVSWYQQTPGQGLQFLFEYFSETQRNKGNFPGRFSGRQFSNSRSEMNVSTLELGDSALYLCASSPLAGANTGELFFGEGSRLTVL.

The rearrangement uses TRBV7-3 and TRBJ2-7, with D perhaps being TRBD1 or TRBD2 (5 bases each). CDR1 is SGHTA, CDR2 FQGTGA, per germline. There are 13 residues in the CDR3. V lost 5 bases and J 3 bases, leaving 11 bases between the germline ends. The CDR3 sequence is CASSPGTVYEQYF. The DNA of the CDR3 is TGTGCCAGCAGCCCTGGGACGGTCTACGAGCAGTACTTC.